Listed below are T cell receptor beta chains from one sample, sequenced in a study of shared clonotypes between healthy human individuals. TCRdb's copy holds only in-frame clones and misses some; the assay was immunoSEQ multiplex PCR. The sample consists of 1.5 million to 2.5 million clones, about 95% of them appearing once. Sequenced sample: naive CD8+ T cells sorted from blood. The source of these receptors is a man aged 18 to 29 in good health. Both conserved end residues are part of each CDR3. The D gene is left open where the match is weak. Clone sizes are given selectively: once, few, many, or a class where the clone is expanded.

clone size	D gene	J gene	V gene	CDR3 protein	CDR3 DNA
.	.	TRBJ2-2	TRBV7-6	CASSFSEDTGELFF	TGTGCCAGCAGCTTTAGCGAAGACACCGGGGAGCTGTTTTTT
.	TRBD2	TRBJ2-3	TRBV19	CASSIDLYGLAGGTDTQYF	TGTGCCAGTAGTATAGATCTATATGGACTAGCGGGGGGCACAGATACGCAGTATTTT
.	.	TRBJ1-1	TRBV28	CASSSRGSTEAFF	TGTGCCAGCAGTTCGAGGGGATCCACTGAAGCTTTCTTT
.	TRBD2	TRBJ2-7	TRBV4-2	CASSQLAGTNSYEQYF	TGTGCCAGCAGCCAACTAGCGGGTACCAACTCCTACGAGCAGTACTTC
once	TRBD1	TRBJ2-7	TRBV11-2	CASSFNPGQPNEQYF	TGTGCCAGCAGCTTTAACCCGGGACAGCCAAACGAGCAGTACTTC
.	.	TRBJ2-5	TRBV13	CASSNVTGLQETQYF	TGTGCCAGCAGCAACGTAACAGGGCTGCAAGAGACCCAGTACTTC
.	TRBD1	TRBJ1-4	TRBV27	CASSLSGGVNEKLFF	TGTGCCAGCAGCCTATCAGGGGGCGTTAATGAAAAACTGTTTTTT
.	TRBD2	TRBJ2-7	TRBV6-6	CASSYGVLAGLYEQYF	TGTGCCAGCAGTTACGGGGTACTAGCGGGACTCTACGAGCAGTACTTC
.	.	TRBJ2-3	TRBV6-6	CASSYSWDSTDTQYF	TGTGCCAGCAGTTACTCTTGGGATTCCACAGATACGCAGTATTTT
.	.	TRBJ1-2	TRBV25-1	CASGEGHYGYTF	TGTGCCAGCGGGGAGGGGCACTATGGCTACACCTTC
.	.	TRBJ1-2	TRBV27	CASSLLGHEDGYTF	TGTGCCAGCAGTTTATTGGGACATGAAGATGGCTACACCTTC
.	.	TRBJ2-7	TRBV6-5	CASKFGAEATYEQYF	TGTGCCAGCAAATTCGGAGCGGAGGCTACCTACGAGCAGTACTTC
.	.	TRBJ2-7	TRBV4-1	CASSHRTETYEQYF	TGCGCCAGCAGCCATAGGACGGAGACCTACGAGCAGTACTTC
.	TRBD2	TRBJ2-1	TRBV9	CASSPPGGGINYNEQFF	TGTGCCAGCAGCCCACCGGGGGGAGGGATAAACTACAATGAGCAGTTCTTC
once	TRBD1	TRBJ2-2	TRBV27	CASSLPTGVNTGELFF	TGTGCCAGCAGTCTTCCGACAGGGGTCAACACCGGGGAGCTGTTTTTT
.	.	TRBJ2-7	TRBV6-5	CASSYSISEKSYEQYF	TGTGCCAGCAGTTACTCGATTTCGGAAAAATCCTACGAGCAGTACTTC
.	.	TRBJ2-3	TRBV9	CASSEQEDTQYF	TGTGCCAGCAGCGAACAAGAAGATACGCAGTATTTT
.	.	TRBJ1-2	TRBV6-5	CASSLDRWQGYTF	TGTGCCAGCAGTTTGGACAGATGGCAAGGCTACACCTTC
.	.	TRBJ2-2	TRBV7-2	CASTLILWEDNTGELFF	TGTGCCAGCACCCTCATTTTGTGGGAGGATAACACCGGGGAGCTGTTTTTT
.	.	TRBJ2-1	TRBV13	CASSSRMSAEQFF	TGTGCCAGCAGCTCGCGTATGAGCGCTGAGCAGTTCTTC
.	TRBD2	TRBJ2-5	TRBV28	CASSSSTSGVGQETQYF	TGTGCCAGCAGTTCCTCGACTAGCGGGGTAGGCCAAGAGACCCAGTACTTC